This TCR beta chain was captured in a study of CD8 T cells in ankylosing spondylitis. General observations from the study: Ankylosing spondylitis blood seemed to carry a telltale TCR beta motif made of seven or eight highly homologous variants.

There are 15 residues in the CDR3. Germline CDR1 reads SGDLS; CDR2 reads YYNGEE. Trimming removed 0 bases from V and 9 bases from J, with 18 bases in between. A note on this clonotype: Its target is not known.

TCRdb re-called the 5' RACE reads through MiXCR, storing one row per CDR3 protein. The profile shows 150,000 to 200,000 distinct CDR3 sequences, under 35% of them singletons. The specimen sequenced was synovial fluid, either unsorted or a sorted T cell fraction (not recorded which). The chain joins TRBV9 to TRBJ1-2; the D is unclear. This receptor was identified in a male donor with ankylosing spondylitis. The CDR3 is CASSVAFGPQQSYTF. The CDR3, as DNA: TGTGCCAGCAGCGTAGCTTTCGGGCCTCAACAAAGCTACACCTTC.